The sequence of this T cell receptor beta chain was determined in a study of CXCR3-negative and CXCR3-positive naive CD8 T cells. The CDR3 runs to 14 residues. Germline CDR1 SNHLY, CDR2 FYNNEI. Study-level results: For memory CD8+ cells diversity was much lower, but both naive subsets had comparably high diversity. The study found more hydrophobic TRB CDR3s in CXCR3-positive naive cells than in CXCR3-negative naive cells. After cryopreservation, expression of CXCR3 was partially reduced, and most assays were run with fresh PBMCs.

As for this clonotype: Its antigen is not identified.

UMI-labeled TRB cDNA libraries were prepared by 5' RACE. TCRdb processed the 5' RACE reads again and assigns one entry to each CDR3 protein, with no DNA. Its table records around 140,000 distinct CDR3 sequences. The TCR originated in a human donor in good health. Some clones in this sample may be carry-over from other donors' samples. The chain links TRBV2 to TRBJ1-1; the TCRdb D gene call, TRBD1, has no DNA to confirm it. What was sequenced was naive CXCR3+ CD8+ T cells from blood. Subset described: CD45RO-CCR7+CD27+CD95- naive CD8+ T cells expressing CXCR3 (TNR3+). The CDR3 spells CASTPGGGNTEAFF.